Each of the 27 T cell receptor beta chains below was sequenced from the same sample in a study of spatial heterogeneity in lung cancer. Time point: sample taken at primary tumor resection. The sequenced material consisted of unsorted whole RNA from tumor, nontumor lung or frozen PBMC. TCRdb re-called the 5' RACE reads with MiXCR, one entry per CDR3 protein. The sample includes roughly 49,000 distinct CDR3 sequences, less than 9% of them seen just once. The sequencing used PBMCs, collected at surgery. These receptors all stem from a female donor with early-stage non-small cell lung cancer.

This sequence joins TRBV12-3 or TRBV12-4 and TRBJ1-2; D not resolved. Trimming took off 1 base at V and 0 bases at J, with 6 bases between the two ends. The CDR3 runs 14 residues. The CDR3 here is CASSLGSSNYGYTF. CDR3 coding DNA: TGTGCCAGCAGTTTAGGGTCCTCTAACTATGGCTACACCTTC.

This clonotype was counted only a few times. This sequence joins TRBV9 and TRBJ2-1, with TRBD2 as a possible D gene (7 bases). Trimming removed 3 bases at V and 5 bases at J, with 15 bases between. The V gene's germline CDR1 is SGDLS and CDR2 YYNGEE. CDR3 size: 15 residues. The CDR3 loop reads CASSASGGDHNEQFF. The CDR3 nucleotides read TGTGCCAGCAGCGCGTCGGGGGGCGATCACAATGAGCAGTTCTTC.

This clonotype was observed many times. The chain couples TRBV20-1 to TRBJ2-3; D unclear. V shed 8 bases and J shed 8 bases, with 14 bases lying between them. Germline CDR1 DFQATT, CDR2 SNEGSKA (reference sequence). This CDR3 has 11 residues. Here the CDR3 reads CSLSDKGTQYF. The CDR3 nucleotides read TGCAGTCTTTCAGATAAGGGTACGCAGTATTTT.

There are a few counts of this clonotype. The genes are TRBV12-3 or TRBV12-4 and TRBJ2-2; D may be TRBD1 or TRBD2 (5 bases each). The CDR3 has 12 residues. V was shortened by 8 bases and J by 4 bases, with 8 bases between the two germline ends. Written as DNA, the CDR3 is TGTGCCAGCGACGGGGCCACCGGGGAGCTGTTTTTT. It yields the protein CASDGATGELFF.

The CDR3 nucleotides are TGTGCCAGCAGACCAGCGGGGGGGCCAAATACGCAGTATTTT. This translates into CASRPAGGPNTQYF. The chain combines TRBV12-3 or TRBV12-4 with TRBJ2-3; 10 bases align to TRBD2. This CDR3 is built from 14 residues. J gave up 7 bases and V 6 bases, and 7 bases lay outside the gene matches.

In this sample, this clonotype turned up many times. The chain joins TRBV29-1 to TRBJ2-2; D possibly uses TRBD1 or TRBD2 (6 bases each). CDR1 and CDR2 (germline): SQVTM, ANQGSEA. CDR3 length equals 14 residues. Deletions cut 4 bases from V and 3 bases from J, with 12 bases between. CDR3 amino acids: CSVAGARDTGELFF. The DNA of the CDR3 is TGCAGCGTTGCGGGGGCGCGGGACACCGGGGAGCTGTTTTTT.

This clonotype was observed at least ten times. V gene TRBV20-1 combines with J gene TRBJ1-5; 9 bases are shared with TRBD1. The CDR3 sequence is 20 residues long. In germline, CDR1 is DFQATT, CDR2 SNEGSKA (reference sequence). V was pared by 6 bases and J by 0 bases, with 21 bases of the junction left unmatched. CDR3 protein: CSATGTGIGVGIISNQPQHF. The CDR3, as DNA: TGCAGTGCCACCGGGACAGGGATTGGTGTGGGAATAATTAGCAATCAGCCCCAGCATTTT.

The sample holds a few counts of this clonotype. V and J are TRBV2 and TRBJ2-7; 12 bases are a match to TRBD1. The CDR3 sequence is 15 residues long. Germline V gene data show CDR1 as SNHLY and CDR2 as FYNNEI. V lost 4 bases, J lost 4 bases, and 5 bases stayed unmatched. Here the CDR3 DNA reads TGTGCCAGCAGTGGGCAGGGACAGGGGGCTTACGAGCAGTACTTC. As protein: CASSGQGQGAYEQYF.

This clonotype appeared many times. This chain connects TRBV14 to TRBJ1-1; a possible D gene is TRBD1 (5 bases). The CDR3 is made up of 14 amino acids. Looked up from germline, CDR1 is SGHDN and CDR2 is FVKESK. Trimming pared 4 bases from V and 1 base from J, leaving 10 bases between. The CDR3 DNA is TGTGCCAGCAGCCCCTTTAGGGGGAACACTGAAGCTTTCTTT. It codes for CASSPFRGNTEAFF.

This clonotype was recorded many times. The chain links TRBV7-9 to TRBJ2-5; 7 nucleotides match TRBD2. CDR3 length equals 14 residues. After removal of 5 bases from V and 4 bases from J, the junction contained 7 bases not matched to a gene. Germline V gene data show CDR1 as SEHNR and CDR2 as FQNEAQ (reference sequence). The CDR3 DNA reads TGTGCCAGCAGCCCTTCGGGGGGTTCAGAGACCCAGTACTTC. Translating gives CASSPSGGSETQYF.

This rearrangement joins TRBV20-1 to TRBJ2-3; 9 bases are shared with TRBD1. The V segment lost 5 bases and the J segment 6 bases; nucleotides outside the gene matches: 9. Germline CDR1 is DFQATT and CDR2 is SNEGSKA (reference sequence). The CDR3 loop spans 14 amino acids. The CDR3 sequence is CSARTGDYRDTQYF. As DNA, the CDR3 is TGCAGTGCTCGGACAGGGGATTATCGGGATACGCAGTATTTT.

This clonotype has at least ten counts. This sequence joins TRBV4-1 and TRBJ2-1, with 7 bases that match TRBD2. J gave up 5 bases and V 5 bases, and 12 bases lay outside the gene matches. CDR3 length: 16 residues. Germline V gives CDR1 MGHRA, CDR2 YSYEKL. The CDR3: CASSRLGSGVNNEQFF. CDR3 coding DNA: TGCGCCAGCAGCAGACTGGGCAGCGGGGTCAACAATGAGCAGTTCTTC.

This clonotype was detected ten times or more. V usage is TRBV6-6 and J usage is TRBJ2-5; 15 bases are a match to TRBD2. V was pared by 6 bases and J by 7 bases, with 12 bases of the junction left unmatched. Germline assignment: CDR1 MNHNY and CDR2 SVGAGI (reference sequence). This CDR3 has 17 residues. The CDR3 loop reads CASSPLGLAGGHGTQYF. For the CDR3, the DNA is TGTGCCAGCAGCCCACTTGGACTAGCGGGGGGGCATGGGACCCAGTACTTC.

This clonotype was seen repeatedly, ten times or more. The CDR3 protein is CASSPSKETQYF. Here the CDR3 DNA reads TGTGCCAGCAGCCCCTCAAAGGAGACCCAGTACTTC. The gene calls are TRBV7-8 and TRBJ2-5; D not certain. The length of the CDR3 is 12 residues. Trimming pared 5 bases from V and 5 bases from J, leaving 9 bases between. Germline V gene lookup returns CDR1 SGHVS and CDR2 FQNEAQ.

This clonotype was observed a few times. The CDR3 sequence: CASSKWGALTEQYF. In DNA form, the CDR3 reads TGTGCCAGCAGCAAATGGGGGGCCCTCACCGAGCAGTACTTC. The rearrangement links TRBV27 to TRBJ2-7; either TRBD1 or TRBD2 may supply D (6 bases each). Germline V lookup: CDR1 MNHEY, CDR2 SMNVEV (reference sequence). V shed 6 bases and J shed 6 bases, with 18 bases lying between them. The CDR3 has 14 residues.

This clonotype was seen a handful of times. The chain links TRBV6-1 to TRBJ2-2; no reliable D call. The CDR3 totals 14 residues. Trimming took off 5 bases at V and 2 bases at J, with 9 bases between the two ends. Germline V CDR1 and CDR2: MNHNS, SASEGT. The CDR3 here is CASSFPSNTGELFF. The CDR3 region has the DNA TGTGCCAGCAGTTTCCCCAGCAACACCGGGGAGCTGTTTTTT.

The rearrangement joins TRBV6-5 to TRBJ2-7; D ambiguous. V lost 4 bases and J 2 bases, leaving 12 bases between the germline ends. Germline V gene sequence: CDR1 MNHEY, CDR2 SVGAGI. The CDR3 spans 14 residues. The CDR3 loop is CASSSPGPPYEQYF. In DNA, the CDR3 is TGTGCCAGCAGTTCCCCTGGGCCCCCCTACGAGCAGTACTTC.

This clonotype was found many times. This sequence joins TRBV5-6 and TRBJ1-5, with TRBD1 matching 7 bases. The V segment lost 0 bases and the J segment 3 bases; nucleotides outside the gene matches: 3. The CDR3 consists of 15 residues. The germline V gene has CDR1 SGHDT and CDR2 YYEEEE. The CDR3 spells CASSLEGAPNQPQHF. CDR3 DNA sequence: TGTGCCAGCAGCTTGGAGGGGGCCCCCAATCAGCCCCAGCATTTT.

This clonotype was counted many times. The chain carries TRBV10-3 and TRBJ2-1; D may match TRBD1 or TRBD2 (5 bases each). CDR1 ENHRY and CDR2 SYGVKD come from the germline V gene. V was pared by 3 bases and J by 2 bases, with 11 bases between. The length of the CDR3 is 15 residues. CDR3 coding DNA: TGTGCCATCAGTGAACGGGACCGAACCTACAATGAGCAGTTCTTC. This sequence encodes CAISERDRTYNEQFF.

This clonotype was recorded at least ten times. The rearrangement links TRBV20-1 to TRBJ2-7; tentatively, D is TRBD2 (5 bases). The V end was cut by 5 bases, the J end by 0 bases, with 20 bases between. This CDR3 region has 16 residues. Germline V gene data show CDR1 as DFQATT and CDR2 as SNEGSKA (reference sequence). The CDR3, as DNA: TGCAGTGCTTTGACTTGGGCCGGGGTAAGCTCCTACGAGCAGTACTTC. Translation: CSALTWAGVSSYEQYF.

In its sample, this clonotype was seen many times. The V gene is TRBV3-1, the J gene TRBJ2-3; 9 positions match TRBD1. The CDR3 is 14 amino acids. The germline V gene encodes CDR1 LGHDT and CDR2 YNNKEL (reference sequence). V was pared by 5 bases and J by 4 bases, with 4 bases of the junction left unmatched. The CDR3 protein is CASSNRGLADTQYF. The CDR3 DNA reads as TGTGCCAGCAGCAACAGGGGGCTGGCAGATACGCAGTATTTT.

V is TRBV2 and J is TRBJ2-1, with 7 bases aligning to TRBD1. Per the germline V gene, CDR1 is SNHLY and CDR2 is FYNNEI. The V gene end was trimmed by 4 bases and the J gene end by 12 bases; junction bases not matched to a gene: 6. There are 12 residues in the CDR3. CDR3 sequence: CASSVRGPVQFF. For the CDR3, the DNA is TGTGCCAGCAGTGTAAGGGGGCCAGTGCAGTTCTTC.

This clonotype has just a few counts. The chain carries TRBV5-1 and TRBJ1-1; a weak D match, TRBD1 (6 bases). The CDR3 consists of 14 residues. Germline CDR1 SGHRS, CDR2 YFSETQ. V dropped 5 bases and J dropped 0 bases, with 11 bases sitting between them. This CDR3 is CASRRGQLNTEAFF. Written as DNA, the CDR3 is TGCGCCAGCAGACGAGGACAGCTGAACACTGAAGCTTTCTTT. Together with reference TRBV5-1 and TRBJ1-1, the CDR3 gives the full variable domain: KAGVTQTPRYLIKTRGQQVTLSCSPISGHRSVSWYQQTPGQGLQFLFEYFSETQRNKGNFPGRFSGRQFSNSRSEMNVSTLELGDSALYLCASRRGQLNTEAFFGQGTRLTVV.

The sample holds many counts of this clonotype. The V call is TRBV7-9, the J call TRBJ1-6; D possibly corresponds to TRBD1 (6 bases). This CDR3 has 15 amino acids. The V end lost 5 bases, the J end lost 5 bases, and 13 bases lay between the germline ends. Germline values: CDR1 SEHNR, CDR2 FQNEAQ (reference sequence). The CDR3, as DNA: TGTGCCAGCAGCGAGTTGGACAGCAATAATTCACCCCTCCACTTT. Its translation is CASSELDSNNSPLHF.

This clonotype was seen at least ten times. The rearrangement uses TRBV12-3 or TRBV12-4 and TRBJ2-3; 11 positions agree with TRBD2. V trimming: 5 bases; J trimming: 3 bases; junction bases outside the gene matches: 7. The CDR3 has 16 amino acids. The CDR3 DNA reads TGTGCCAGCAGTGCCCTTAGCGGGGGGGCAACAGATACGCAGTATTTT. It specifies CASSALSGGATDTQYF.

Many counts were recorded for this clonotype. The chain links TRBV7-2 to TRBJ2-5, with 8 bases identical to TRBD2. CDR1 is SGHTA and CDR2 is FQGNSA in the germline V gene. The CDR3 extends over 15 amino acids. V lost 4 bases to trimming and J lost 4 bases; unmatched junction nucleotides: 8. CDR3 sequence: CASSSQPGLGETQYF. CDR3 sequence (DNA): TGTGCCAGCAGCTCTCAACCGGGACTAGGAGAGACCCAGTACTTC.

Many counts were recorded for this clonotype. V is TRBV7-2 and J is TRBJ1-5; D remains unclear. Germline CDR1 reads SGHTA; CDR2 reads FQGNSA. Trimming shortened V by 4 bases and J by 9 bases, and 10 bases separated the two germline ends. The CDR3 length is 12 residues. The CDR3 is CASSSEVGPQHF. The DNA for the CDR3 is TGTGCCAGCAGCTCAGAGGTCGGGCCCCAGCATTTT. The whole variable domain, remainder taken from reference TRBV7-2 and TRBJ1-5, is GAGVSQSPSNKVTEKGKDVELRCDPISGHTALYWYRQSLGQGLEFLIYFQGNSAPDKSGLPSDRFSAERTGGSVSTLTIQRTQQEDSAVYLCASSSEVGPQHFGDGTRLSIL.